These 24 T cell receptor beta chains originate from one sample sequenced in a study of control samples from healthy donors and cancer patients. The assay was immunoSEQ multiplex PCR, and TCRdb's table has in-frame clones only and misses some. The sample shows around 18,000 clones, just over 85% of them seen only once. Source material: PBMCs. These receptors came from a woman between 65 and 79 years old with colorectal cancer.

V gene TRBV27 combines with J gene TRBJ2-2, with D possibly being TRBD1 (6 bases). Germline CDR1 reads MNHEY; CDR2 reads SMNVEV (reference sequence). The V gene lost 2 bases and the J gene lost 4 bases, with 8 bases spanning the gap. This CDR3 has 14 residues. The chain's CDR3 is CASSLTGSTGELFF. In DNA, the CDR3 is TGTGCCAGCAGTTTAACAGGGAGCACCGGGGAGCTGTTTTTT.

The chain has TRBV11-2 and TRBJ2-5; D may be TRBD1 (6 bases). The germline V and J ends were trimmed by 2 bases and 0 bases, with 10 bases remaining between them. The CDR3 has 15 amino acids. CDR1 SGHAT and CDR2 FQNNGV come from the germline V gene. The CDR3 DNA sequence: TGTGCCAGCAGCTTATTGGGACATCACCAAGAGACCCAGTACTTC. Encoded protein: CASSLLGHHQETQYF.

The chain has TRBV7-6 and TRBJ2-7; a possible D gene is TRBD2 (7 bases). This CDR3 is built from 15 residues. CDR1 SGHVS and CDR2 FNYEAQ come from the germline V gene. Trimming took 0 bases from V and 3 from J, leaving 12 bases between them. For the CDR3, the DNA is TGTGCCAGCAGCTTAGCAGAGGGGGAGGGCTACGAGCAGTACTTC. Its protein is CASSLAEGEGYEQYF.

The V call is TRBV7-9, the J call TRBJ2-7; TRBD2 aligns across 10 bases. The CDR3 is 14 residues long. Trimming removed 5 bases from V and 5 bases from J; junction bases left unmatched: 6. Germline CDR1 and CDR2: SEHNR and FQNEAQ (reference sequence). CDR3 amino acids: CASSRAGGHHEQYF. The DNA for the CDR3 is TGTGCCAGCAGCCGAGCGGGGGGGCACCACGAGCAGTACTTC.

The chain is built from TRBV19 and TRBJ1-5, with D perhaps TRBD1 (5 bases). This CDR3 has 15 residues. The ends were cut back, 6 bases at V and 3 bases at J, with 15 bases in the middle. CDR1 is LNHDA and CDR2 is SQIVND in the germline V gene (reference sequence). The CDR3 coding sequence is TGTGCCAGTAGAGCCCGGGGGGGATTCAATCAGCCCCAGCATTTT. It encodes CASRARGGFNQPQHF.

This rearrangement joins TRBV29-1 to TRBJ2-3, with D maybe TRBD2 (5 bases). The V gene's germline CDR1 is SQVTM and CDR2 ANQGSEA. Trimming removed 8 bases from V and 9 bases from J, with 21 bases in between. The CDR3 loop spans 13 amino acids. The CDR3 sequence is CSPTVEYGGTQYF. CDR3 coding DNA: TGCAGCCCGACGGTGGAATACGGAGGCACGCAGTATTTT.

DNA of the CDR3: TGTGCCAGTAGTATTAAGTCCACCGGGGAGCTGTTTTTT. It codes for CASSIKSTGELFF. The rearrangement uses TRBV19 and TRBJ2-2; D unclear. Per the germline V gene, CDR1 is LNHDA and CDR2 is SQIVND (reference sequence). CDR3 length: 13 amino acids. V shed 3 bases and J shed 4 bases, with 6 bases lying between them.

This chain uses TRBV15 with TRBJ1-6, with TRBD1 matching over 12 bases. With V trimmed by 7 bases and J by 2 bases, 3 bases remained unmatched. Germline lookup yields CDR1 LNHNV and CDR2 YYDKDF (reference sequence). The CDR3 has 16 residues. The CDR3 here is CATKGTGGTYNSPLHF. The CDR3 nucleotides read TGTGCCACCAAAGGGACAGGGGGCACCTATAATTCACCCCTCCACTTT.

This sequence joins TRBV7-8 and TRBJ2-7; TRBD1 agrees at 7 bases. The V segment lost 1 base and the J segment 4 bases; nucleotides outside the gene matches: 10. Germline loops: CDR1 SGHVS, CDR2 FQNEAQ. The CDR3 is 16 amino acids. CDR3 nucleotides: TGTGCCAGCAGCTTAGGGGCGGCAGGGGGTAGGTACGAGCAGTACTTC. It translates to CASSLGAAGGRYEQYF.

The V gene is TRBV19, the J gene TRBJ2-7, with TRBD1 identical over 9 bases. CDR1 is LNHDA and CDR2 is SQIVND in the germline V gene (reference sequence). The CDR3 is made up of 16 amino acids. V dropped 9 bases and J dropped 1; count of bases not matched to a gene: 13. The CDR3 loop is CASSIQTGGYSYEQYF. The CDR3 DNA reads TGTGCCAGCTCAATTCAGACAGGGGGTTATTCCTACGAGCAGTACTTC.

The chain employs TRBV18 and TRBJ1-3; no firm D call. From germline, CDR1 is KGHSH and CDR2 LQKENI. Trimming removed 2 bases from V and 2 bases from J, with 7 bases in between. This CDR3 has 14 amino acids. CDR3 in DNA: TGTGCCAGCTCACCATCAGGAGCTGGAAACACCATATATTTT. It translates to CASSPSGAGNTIYF.

The DNA for the CDR3 is TGTGCCAGCAGCTTAGCAGGGAGCCTGTTAGGGAGCACTGAAGCTTTCTTT. Protein sequence: CASSLAGSLLGSTEAFF. The rearrangement uses TRBV7-9 and TRBJ1-1; no firm D call. Trimming pared 0 bases from V and 4 bases from J, leaving 18 bases between. The CDR3 length is 17 residues. Germline CDR1 SEHNR, CDR2 FQNEAQ (reference sequence).

The rearrangement links TRBV11-3 to TRBJ2-2, with D uncertain. Germline CDR1 reads SGHNT; CDR2 reads YENEEA. Trimming shortened V by 7 bases and J by 4 bases, and 13 bases separated the two germline ends. The CDR3 runs 14 residues. CDR3 sequence (DNA): TGTGCCAGCACCGTGGCGGCAGCCACCGGGGAGCTGTTTTTT. Its protein is CASTVAAATGELFF.

The gene calls are TRBV11-3 and TRBJ2-2, with D perhaps TRBD1 or TRBD2 (5 bases each). Germline loops: CDR1 SGHNT, CDR2 YENEEA. V lost 7 bases to trimming and J lost 4 bases, with 13 bases between them. The CDR3 sequence is 14 residues long. CDR3 protein: CASMEDTFTGELFF. CDR3 nucleotides: TGTGCCAGCATGGAGGACACATTCACCGGGGAGCTGTTTTTT.

This chain joins TRBV6-6 and TRBJ2-3; D not certain. The germline V gene has CDR1 MNHNY and CDR2 SVGAGI (reference sequence). V was clipped by 2 bases and J by 0 bases, with 3 bases between them. The CDR3 covers 13 residues. The CDR3 DNA is TGTGCCAGCAGTTACCCCAGCACAGATACGCAGTATTTT. It translates to CASSYPSTDTQYF.

The chain links TRBV6-5 to TRBJ2-3; TRBD1 aligns across 7 bases. Germline assignment: CDR1 MNHEY and CDR2 SVGAGI. Trimming cost V 4 bases and J 6 bases; bases outside gene matches: 7. The CDR3 is 14 residues long. CDR3 amino acids: CASSWSKGADTQYF. CDR3 DNA: TGTGCCAGCAGTTGGTCTAAGGGGGCCGATACGCAGTATTTT.

The chain recombines TRBV18 with TRBJ2-3, with D perhaps matching TRBD2 (5 bases). The germline V gene encodes CDR1 KGHSH and CDR2 LQKENI. The CDR3 sequence is 11 residues long. V lost 6 bases to trimming and J lost 5 bases, with 6 bases between them. Here the CDR3 DNA reads TGTGCCAGCTCGGGGAGAGATACGCAGTATTTT. Its translation is CASSGRDTQYF.

The chain is built from TRBV25-1 and TRBJ1-1; TRBD1 might be the D (5 bases). V lost 7 bases, J lost 7 bases, and 16 bases lay in between. Germline lookup yields CDR1 MGHDK and CDR2 SYGVNS. This CDR3 is 13 amino acids long. This chain's CDR3 is CASTRMGTDEAFF. Here the CDR3 DNA reads TGTGCCAGCACCCGAATGGGGACGGATGAAGCTTTCTTT.

With respect to this clone: A much larger clone is a single base away; this may be a read error. The sample carries other DNA sequences with the same CDR3. The rearrangement links TRBV6-5 to TRBJ1-5; D is uncertain. The ends were cut back, 6 bases at V and 6 bases at J, with 12 bases in the middle. Germline assignment: CDR1 MNHEY and CDR2 SVGAGI. The CDR3 loop spans 13 amino acids. This chain's CDR3 is CASRQTSSQPQHF. CDR3 nucleotides: TGTGCCAGCAGGCAGACATCTTCTCAGCCCCAGCATTTT.

The chain couples TRBV5-1 to TRBJ2-5, with unresolved D. Germline V gene data show CDR1 as SGHRS and CDR2 as YFSETQ. CDR3 length equals 15 residues. The V and J ends lost 4 bases and 1 base respectively, with 14 bases between them. CDR3 in DNA: TGCGCCAGCAGCAGGTATACCGGCTTCCAAGAGACCCAGTACTTC. This codes for CASSRYTGFQETQYF.

J is TRBJ2-5 and V is TRBV6-6, with D perhaps given as TRBD1 or TRBD2 (5 bases each). Germline CDR1 and CDR2: MNHNY and SVGAGI (reference sequence). The V gene lost 2 bases and the J gene lost 5 bases, with 15 bases spanning the gap. The CDR3 is 15 amino acids. CDR3 amino acids: CASSYRSGALETQYF. DNA of the CDR3: TGTGCCAGCAGTTACCGCTCCGGGGCATTGGAGACCCAGTACTTC.

This clone occurred once. The chain is built from TRBV5-1 and TRBJ1-3; possible D gene TRBD1, 6 bases. The V and J ends lost 1 base and 3 bases respectively, with 14 bases between them. Germline CDR1 reads SGHRS; CDR2 reads YFSETQ. There are 16 residues in the CDR3. CDR3 coding DNA: TGCGCCAGCAGCTTGTCACCAGGGGTCGATGGAAACACCATATATTTT. It is translated as CASSLSPGVDGNTIYF.

This chain joins TRBV6-2 or TRBV6-3 and TRBJ2-3; D unresolved. With 2 bases removed from V and 1 base from J, the gap between germline ends came to 10 bases. Germline CDR1 is MNHEY and CDR2 is SVGEGT. There are 15 residues in the CDR3. CDR3 amino acids: CASSYGQIRTDTQYF. Here the CDR3 DNA reads TGTGCCAGCAGTTACGGGCAGATACGCACAGATACGCAGTATTTT.

The V and J genes are TRBV18 and TRBJ2-1, with TRBD1 matching 7 bases. Germline CDR1 is KGHSH and CDR2 is LQKENI. The V segment lost 7 bases and the J segment 5 bases; nucleotides outside the gene matches: 8. This CDR3 is 14 amino acids long. This CDR3 is CASLAGGSDNEQFF. DNA for the CDR3: TGTGCCAGCTTGGCAGGGGGTTCGGACAATGAGCAGTTCTTC.